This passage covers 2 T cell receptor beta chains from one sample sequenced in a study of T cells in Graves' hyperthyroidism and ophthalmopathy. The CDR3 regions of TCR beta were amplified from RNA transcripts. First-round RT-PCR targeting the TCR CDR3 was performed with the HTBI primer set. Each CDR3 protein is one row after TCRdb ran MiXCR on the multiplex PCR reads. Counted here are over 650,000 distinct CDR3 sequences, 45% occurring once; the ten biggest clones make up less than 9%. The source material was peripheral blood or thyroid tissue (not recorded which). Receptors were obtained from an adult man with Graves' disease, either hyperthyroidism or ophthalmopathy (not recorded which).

CDR3 sequence reads: CAGGQVGLNEKLFF. The CDR3 DNA is TGTGCCGGAGGACAGGTGGGCTTGAATGAAAAACTGTTTTTT. The chain uses TRBV2 and TRBJ1-4, with TRBD1 matching 7 bases. Looked up from germline, CDR1 is SNHLY and CDR2 is FYNNEI. The CDR3 runs 14 residues. V was pared by 11 bases and J by 5 bases, with 11 bases of the junction left unmatched.

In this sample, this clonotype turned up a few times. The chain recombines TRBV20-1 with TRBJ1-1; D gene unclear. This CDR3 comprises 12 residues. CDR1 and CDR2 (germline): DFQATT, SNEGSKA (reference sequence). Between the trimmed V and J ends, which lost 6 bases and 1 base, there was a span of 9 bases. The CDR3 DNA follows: TGCAGTGCCCTAGTGGAGAACACTGAAGCTTTCTTT. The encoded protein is CSALVENTEAFF.